The present T cell receptor (beta chain) was sequenced within a study of T-cell memory formation after mild COVID-19. TCRdb processed the 5' RACE reads anew with MiXCR; each CDR3 protein has one entry. This table holds 190,000 or so distinct CDR3 sequences, about 27% found once. The CDR3 has 13 amino acids. Germline CDR1 reads SQVTM; CDR2 reads ANQGSEA. With 5 bases removed from V and 2 bases from J, the gap between germline ends came to 12 bases. The sequenced material came from PBMCs or a T cell subset sorted from them (not recorded which). This TCR came from an adult woman who had mild COVID-19 (a few samples of this study predate the infection). Cell type and time point are not known. V usage is TRBV29-1 and J usage is TRBJ1-2; no definite D call. In DNA form, the CDR3 reads TGCAGCGTTCCGGACGGGGAAAACTATGGCTACACCTTC. Translation: CSVPDGENYGYTF.